Below, one T cell receptor (beta chain) is given with its context. This clone was picked up a small number of times. The target of this receptor is not known. No much larger clone is present one base from it, and per-base qualities are unavailable. The immunoSEQ hsTCRbeta Kit was used to sequence TCR beta CDR3 regions from DNA. Concerning the study's data processing: TCR sequencing data were analysed with the ImmunoSEQ Analyzer. T cell clonality was defined as 1 minus Pielou's evenness, calculated on productive rearrangements. T cell diversity was measured with the inverse Simpson index on productive templates. T cell density was TCR beta template counts normalized to usable DNA, estimated by amplifying and sequencing housekeeping genes. Two-sided Kruskal-Wallis tests were used to compare TCR metrics across histologic stages. In TCRdb, the immuneACCESS table is reduced to in-frame sequences with V and J assigned. These tables do not hold every clone; where another copy was compared, an unresolved V gene accounts for under half, and the others remain unexplained. V and J calls and clone size come straight from that table; D and trimming were deduced from the DNA. The sample table lists about 11,000 clones, over 70% of them with a count of one. Of the sample, 3.5% to 5% falls within the top ten clones.

V gives up 6 bases and J gives up 4 bases, and the segment between their germline ends measures 9 bases. Spanning cysteine to phenylalanine, the CDR3 consists of 12 amino acids. Left in the record is the CDR3 DNA by itself, 36 bases read in frame from the first base. The germline V gene yields MNHNS for CDR1 and SASEGT for CDR2. The sample comes from a study of immune evolution from preneoplasia to lung adenocarcinoma (dated by TCRdb to about 2021). General notes on the study: HLA loss of heterozygosity was observed in approximately 7%, 15% and 30% of AIS, MIA and ADC lesions, respectively, and was not observed in any AAH lesions. TCR sequencing data came from a few dozen patients. POLYSOLVER was used to infer class I HLA alleles from exome data, and LOHHLA was used to detect allele-specific HLA loss. Resected precursor lesions (AAH, AIS, MIA) and invasive adenocarcinomas were compared with paired morphologically normal lung tissue. The immune data were combined with whole exome sequencing and methylation data from the same cohort of nodules. The overall cohort was made up of over 40 patients with pulmonary nodules who had surgical resection. Sample size was based on specimen availability rather than a prior power calculation. The study combined immune gene expression, TCR sequencing and multiplex immunofluorescence to profile immune contexture across lung adenocarcinoma precursors and invasive adenocarcinoma. According to the study, around 99 samples were used for TCR sequencing.

General findings and caveats noted by the study authors: T cell clonality was highest in KRAS-mutant nodules compared with EGFR-mutant or double wild-type lesions. Because all patients came from Japan and China, whether the findings apply to Western populations was uncertain. Clonality was highest in normal lung, while later-stage lesions appeared to show lower clonality but higher T cell density and diversity. The findings reflected association rather than direct causation, and larger cohorts with long-term follow-up and longitudinal biopsies were considered necessary. Normal lung had the highest top T cell clone frequencies, and these frequencies appeared to fall progressively from AAH through AIS, MIA and invasive adenocarcinoma.

Patients underwent resection in Japan or China between about 2013 and 2018. Two lung cancer pathologists independently confirmed the histologic diagnosis of each case on H&E slides. Macro-dissection after pathologic assessment enriched premalignant or tumor cells for nucleic acid extraction. FFPE tissue was used for DNA isolation with the AllPrep DNA/RNA FFPE Kit. Here the chain combines TRBV6-1 and TRBJ1-2, with the D gene uncertain. The sequenced sample was FFPE minimally invasive lung adenocarcinoma tissue. According to the study, the label for this sample's cell subset or site signals: micro-invasive lung adenocarcinoma (MIA). This receptor was obtained from a person between 55 and 80 years old with lung adenocarcinoma. CDR3 protein: CASRQSFYGYTF. The DNA sequence is TGTGCCAGCAGACAGAGTTTCTATGGCTACACCTTC.